Described below is a single TCR beta chain sequence and its context. Its antigen remains unknown. This CDR3 contains 13 residues. Germline CDR1 and CDR2: SNHLY and FYNNEI. Trimming removed 4 bases at V and 11 bases at J, with 18 bases between. The sample is drawn from a study of lymphopenia after photon versus proton radiotherapy. Study results and caveats: Better survival with proton therapy was suggested as possible, not demonstrated. Post-nadir diversity loss with photons came from oligoclonal expansion, particularly CD8+ Temra cells. Post-nadir TCR diversity decline inversely tracked overall survival among those who died. Proton therapy kept repertoires fairly stable, unlike photons, which gained effector/memory cells.

This table comes from immunoSEQ multiplex PCR, and its TCRdb copy is limited to in-frame clones, with some not included. The sample yields more than 80,000 clones, around four fifths seen once. The specimen was peripheral blood, collected from a patient treated with proton-based radiotherapy. The clonotype comes from a man aged 60-69 years with pancreatic cancer. The chain links TRBV2 to TRBJ2-7; perhaps TRBD2 as D (6 bases). The CDR3 loop reads CASSGQPRELEYF. The CDR3 DNA reads as TGTGCCAGCAGTGGCCAACCTCGGGAGCTGGAGTACTTC.